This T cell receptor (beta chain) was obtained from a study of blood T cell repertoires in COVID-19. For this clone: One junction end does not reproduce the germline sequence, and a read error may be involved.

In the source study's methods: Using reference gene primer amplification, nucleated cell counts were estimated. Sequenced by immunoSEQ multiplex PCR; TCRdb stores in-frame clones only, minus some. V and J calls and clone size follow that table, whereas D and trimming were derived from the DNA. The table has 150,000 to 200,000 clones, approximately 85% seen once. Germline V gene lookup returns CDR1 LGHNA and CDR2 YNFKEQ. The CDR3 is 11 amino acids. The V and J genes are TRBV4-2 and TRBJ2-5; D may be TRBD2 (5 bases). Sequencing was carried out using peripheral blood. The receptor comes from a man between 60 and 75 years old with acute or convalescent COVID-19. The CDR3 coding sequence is TGTGCCAGCAGCGGTGGGGAGACCCAATACTTC. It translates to CASSGGETQYF.